Below are 23 T cell receptor beta chains sequenced from a single sample in a study of glioma-infiltrating T cells after dendritic cell vaccination. The method was immunoSEQ multiplex PCR; TCRdb's version includes in-frame clones alone and lacks a portion of them. The repertoire holds roughly 90,000 clones, with more than 75% as singletons. The sequencing used blood, collected before dendritic cell vaccination. These TCRs come from a human donor with glioblastoma.

The chain recombines TRBV15 with TRBJ2-7, with 14 bases aligning to TRBD2. Germline V CDR1 and CDR2: LNHNV, YYDKDF (reference sequence). The CDR3 contains 16 residues. Trimming removed 2 bases from V and 4 bases from J; junction bases left unmatched: 4. The CDR3 sequence is CATSRSGLAGEYEQYF. CDR3 sequence (DNA): TGTGCCACCAGCAGATCGGGACTAGCGGGAGAGTACGAGCAGTACTTC.

V gene TRBV7-2 combines with J gene TRBJ2-3; 9 bases line up with TRBD2. Germline lookup yields CDR1 SGHTA and CDR2 FQGNSA. The CDR3 length is 16 residues. V shed 5 bases, J shed 3 bases, and the junction held 9 bases outside the gene matches. The CDR3 sequence is CASSDYPGLATDTQYF. CDR3 sequence (DNA): TGTGCCAGCAGCGACTACCCGGGACTAGCAACAGATACGCAGTATTTT.

V gene TRBV7-6 combines with J gene TRBJ2-1; 9 bases align to TRBD2. This CDR3 contains 14 residues. Germline CDR1 reads SGHVS; CDR2 reads FNYEAQ. V lost 2 bases, J lost 7 bases, and 3 bases stayed unmatched. CDR3 coding DNA: TGTGCCAGCAGCTTATCCGGACTAGCGAATGAGCAGTTCTTC. Protein product: CASSLSGLANEQFF. Combining the CDR3 with reference TRBV7-6 and TRBJ2-1 gives the whole variable domain GAGVSQSPRYKVTKRGQDVALRCDPISGHVSLYWYRQALGQGPEFLTYFNYEAQQDKSGLPNDRFSAERPEGSISTLTIQRTEQRDSAMYRCASSLSGLANEQFFGPGTRLTVL.

This sequence joins TRBV7-3 and TRBJ1-1; 7 nucleotides line up with TRBD1. Germline trimming cut 3 bases from V and 4 bases from J; bases unmatched to any gene: 11. Germline V gene sequence: CDR1 SGHTA, CDR2 FQGTGA. The CDR3 length is 16 residues. The CDR3 coding sequence is TGTGCCAGCAGCTTCGGCACAGGGGTTTGGAGCACTGAAGCTTTCTTT. Its translation is CASSFGTGVWSTEAFF.

J is TRBJ2-5 and V is TRBV14; 9 positions agree with TRBD2. V trimming: 1 base; J trimming: 4 bases; junction bases outside the gene matches: 13. Germline CDR1 is SGHDN and CDR2 is FVKESK. The CDR3 has 18 amino acids. The CDR3 DNA follows: TGTGCCAGCAGCCAAGCTTTGAGGCGGGAGGGCCTTAGAGAGACCCAGTACTTC. Translation: CASSQALRREGLRETQYF.

The chain uses TRBV15 and TRBJ1-5; D is perhaps TRBD1 (6 bases). V was cut by 4 bases and J by 4 bases, with 11 bases left in between. Germline CDR1 reads LNHNV; CDR2 reads YYDKDF (reference sequence). This CDR3 spans 14 amino acids. The CDR3 loop reads CATSTKQGNQPQHF. The CDR3 nucleotides are TGTGCCACCAGCACCAAACAGGGAAATCAGCCCCAGCATTTT.

The chain links TRBV5-1 to TRBJ1-1, with D perhaps TRBD1 (5 bases). The germline gives CDR1 SGHRS, CDR2 YFSETQ. The CDR3 spans 14 residues. V lost 4 bases and J 3 bases, leaving 13 bases between the germline ends. CDR3 in DNA: TGCGCCAGCAGCACAATGGGGGGGTACACTGAAGCTTTCTTT. Protein product: CASSTMGGYTEAFF.

The chain joins TRBV6-5 to TRBJ1-1; 8 nucleotides align to TRBD1. The germline V gene encodes CDR1 MNHEY and CDR2 SVGAGI. Germline trimming cut 0 bases from V and 6 bases from J; bases unmatched to any gene: 6. The CDR3 loop spans 15 amino acids. This CDR3 is CASSYSIGQGSEAFF. As DNA, the CDR3 is TGTGCCAGCAGTTACTCGATTGGACAGGGTTCTGAAGCTTTCTTT.

This clone was recorded only once. The chain has TRBV5-4 and TRBJ2-2, with TRBD1 identical over 9 bases. This CDR3 contains 13 residues. Per germline, CDR1 SGHNT and CDR2 YYREEE (reference sequence). V gave up 4 bases and J gave up 6 bases; unmatched junction bases: 1. This chain's CDR3 is CASSDRGSGELFF. The CDR3 DNA reads as TGTGCCAGCAGCGACAGGGGGTCCGGGGAGCTGTTTTTT. The variable domain in full, completed from reference TRBV5-4 and TRBJ2-2, reads ETGVTQSPTHLIKTRGQQVTLRCSSQSGHNTVSWYQQALGQGPQFIFQYYREEENGRGNFPPRFSGLQFPNYSSELNVNALELDDSALYLCASSDRGSGELFFGEGSRLTVL.

The chain couples TRBV29-1 to TRBJ1-2; 12 bases match TRBD1. The V segment lost 6 bases and the J segment 7 bases; nucleotides outside the gene matches: 9. This CDR3 contains 14 residues. Germline V gives CDR1 SQVTM, CDR2 ANQGSEA. CDR3 amino acids: CSVETGQGAGGYTF. The CDR3 nucleotides read TGCAGCGTGGAGACGGGACAGGGGGCTGGTGGCTACACCTTC. The whole variable domain, remainder taken from reference TRBV29-1 and TRBJ1-2, is SAVISQKPSRDICQRGTSLTIQCQVDSQVTMMFWYRQQPGQSLTLIATANQGSEATYESGFVIDKFPISRPNLTFSTLTVSNMSPEDSSIYLCSVETGQGAGGYTFGSGTRLTVV.

The chain is built from TRBV4-1 and TRBJ1-2; 9 bases agree with TRBD1. J lost 4 bases, V lost 4 bases, and 4 bases had no gene match. Germline lookup yields CDR1 MGHRA and CDR2 YSYEKL. This CDR3 has 14 residues. CDR3: CASSLGQGLYGYTF. CDR3 DNA: TGCGCCAGCAGCCTTGGACAGGGGCTCTATGGCTACACCTTC.

CDR3 coding DNA: TGTGCCAGCAGTGAAAGTCCTAGCGGGGGTTTGGAGCAGTACTTC. Translated, it gives CASSESPSGGLEQYF. This chain links TRBV6-1 with TRBJ2-7; 10 nucleotides match TRBD2. The ends lost 2 bases at V and 7 bases at J; junction bases unmatched: 8. Germline loops: CDR1 MNHNS, CDR2 SASEGT. CDR3 size: 15 residues.

V and J are TRBV7-6 and TRBJ2-3; 13 bases are shared with TRBD2. Germline V gives CDR1 SGHVS, CDR2 FNYEAQ. After removal of 2 bases from V and 4 bases from J, the junction contained 6 bases not matched to a gene. The CDR3 consists of 17 residues. The CDR3 DNA reads as TGTGCCAGCAGCTTAACTAGCGGGAGGGCCAACGCAGATACGCAGTATTTT. Protein sequence: CASSLTSGRANADTQYF.

The chain is built from TRBV19 and TRBJ2-5, with TRBD2 as a possible D gene (5 bases). The CDR3 has 13 amino acids. The V end lost 6 bases, the J end lost 0 bases, and 8 bases lay between the germline ends. Germline assignment: CDR1 LNHDA and CDR2 SQIVND (reference sequence). The CDR3 bases are TGTGCCAGTAGCGGGGTAAACCAAGAGACCCAGTACTTC. The encoded protein is CASSGVNQETQYF.

The V and J genes are TRBV5-4 and TRBJ1-2, with 7 bases that match TRBD1. The CDR3 loop spans 14 amino acids. Germline assignment: CDR1 SGHNT and CDR2 YYREEE (reference sequence). V shed 4 bases and J 2 bases; nucleotides not matched to a gene: 5. The CDR3 nucleotides read TGTGCCAGCAGCCCGCCGACAGGGAACTATGGCTACACCTTC. Protein product: CASSPPTGNYGYTF.

The chain couples TRBV29-1 to TRBJ2-7, with a weak D call TRBD2 (6 bases). There are 14 residues in the CDR3. The germline V gene has CDR1 SQVTM and CDR2 ANQGSEA. Trimming took 7 bases from V and 1 from J, leaving 17 bases between them. CDR3 sequence (DNA): TGCAGCGCTGAGGTTCGGGGGAGGTCCTACGAGCAGTACTTC. This gives the protein CSAEVRGRSYEQYF.

This chain joins TRBV19 and TRBJ2-4, with 15 bases fitting TRBD2. J gave up 0 bases and V 3 bases, and 3 bases lay outside the gene matches. Per the germline V gene, CDR1 is LNHDA and CDR2 is SQIVND (reference sequence). The CDR3 is 18 amino acids. The CDR3 loop is CASSIGLAGGLAKNIQYF. As DNA, the CDR3 is TGTGCCAGTAGTATCGGACTAGCGGGGGGGCTAGCCAAAAACATTCAGTACTTC.

This clone has more than one count but fewer than ten. The identical CDR3 is also encoded by other nucleotide sequences in the sample. This chain joins TRBV19 and TRBJ2-7, with D possibly matching TRBD1 (5 bases). This CDR3 is 11 amino acids long. From germline, CDR1 is LNHDA and CDR2 SQIVND (reference sequence). The germline V and J ends were trimmed by 4 bases and 4 bases, with 5 bases remaining between them. CDR3 sequence (DNA): TGTGCCAGTAGTACAGGGTACGAGCAGTACTTC. Protein sequence: CASSTGYEQYF.

V usage is TRBV11-3 and J usage is TRBJ2-6, with D perhaps TRBD1 (6 bases). The germline CDR1 and CDR2 sequences are SGHNT and YENEEA. Trimming pared 5 bases from V and 2 bases from J, leaving 13 bases between. The CDR3 length is 16 residues. The CDR3 DNA is TGTGCCAGCAGCCCCAAGTGGGGGCCTGGGGCCAACGTCCTGACTTTC. It codes for CASSPKWGPGANVLTF.

This clone showed up just a few times. The chain links TRBV6-6 to TRBJ2-1; D call uncertain. The CDR3 is 12 amino acids. Germline lookup yields CDR1 MNHNY and CDR2 SVGAGI (reference sequence). Trimming left V 4 bases short and J 7 bases short, with 8 bases between. The CDR3 bases are TGTGCCAGCAGTTCTGGAGTTAATGAGCAGTTCTTC. Its translation is CASSSGVNEQFF.

The chain joins TRBV6-1 to TRBJ2-7; TRBD1 aligns across 8 bases. Germline V gives CDR1 MNHNS, CDR2 SASEGT. This CDR3 is 15 amino acids long. J was trimmed by 5 bases and V by 3 bases; bases with no gene match: 9. The CDR3 DNA reads as TGTGCCAGCAGTGACGGGACAGGACTACTCGACGAGCAGTACTTC. Its translation: CASSDGTGLLDEQYF.

CDR3 in DNA: TGTGCCAGCAGCATCGGGACAGCCTACAATGAGCAGTTCTTC. Protein: CASSIGTAYNEQFF. This rearrangement joins TRBV7-3 to TRBJ2-1; TRBD1 aligns across 7 bases. CDR1 is SGHTA, CDR2 FQGTGA, per germline. Trimming removed 5 bases from V and 2 bases from J; junction bases left unmatched: 3. This CDR3 comprises 14 residues.

The V call is TRBV19, the J call TRBJ2-1; D is unresolved. This CDR3 spans 13 amino acids. CDR1 LNHDA and CDR2 SQIVND come from the germline V gene (reference sequence). The V end lost 7 bases, the J end lost 4 bases, and 11 bases lay between the germline ends. The CDR3 is CASTETAYNEQFF. DNA for the CDR3: TGTGCCAGTACGGAGACTGCTTACAATGAGCAGTTCTTC.